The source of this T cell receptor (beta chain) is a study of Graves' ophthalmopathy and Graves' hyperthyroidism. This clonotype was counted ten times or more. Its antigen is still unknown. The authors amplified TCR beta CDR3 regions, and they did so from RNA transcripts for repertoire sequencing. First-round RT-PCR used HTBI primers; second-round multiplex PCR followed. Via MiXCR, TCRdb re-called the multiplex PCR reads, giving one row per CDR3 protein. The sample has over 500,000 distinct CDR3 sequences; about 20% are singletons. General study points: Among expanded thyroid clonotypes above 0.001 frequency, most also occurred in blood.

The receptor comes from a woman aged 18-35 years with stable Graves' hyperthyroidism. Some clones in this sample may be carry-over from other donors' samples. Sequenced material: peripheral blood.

CDR3 residues: CASRDRVGSYEQYF. The CDR3 DNA reads TGTGCCAGCAGGGACAGGGTAGGCTCCTACGAGCAGTACTTC. J is TRBJ2-7 and V is TRBV2, with TRBD1 identical over 8 bases. Germline CDR1 is SNHLY and CDR2 is FYNNEI. The CDR3 loop spans 14 amino acids. Unmatched junction bases numbered 4, after V lost 6 bases and J lost 0 bases.